This T cell receptor beta chain was observed in a study of CD8 T cells in Susac syndrome (dated by TCRdb to the late 2010s). Notes on the research overall: Among the sequenced Susac syndrome patients, six had clinically active disease and eight were in clinical remission. The study compared CD8+ T cell repertoire clonality among 12 healthy donors, around 14 Susac syndrome patients and 15 multiple sclerosis patients. Whether CD8+ T cell activation and differentiation in Susac syndrome was antigen driven was tested using repertoire sequencing. At blood withdrawal, Susac syndrome patients were either therapy-naive, taking corticosteroids (in some cases with IVIg as well), or taking IVIg alone. Overall study outcomes, separate from this receptor: Looking at Susac-specific public clones, the researchers identified some 15 in the total CD8+ repertoire and a few in the CD8+ TEMRA repertoire. Susac syndrome CD8+ repertoires showed clonal expansion, highest in CD8+ TEMRA cells and greater in clinically active than remitting patients. The number of individuals in the TCR sequencing and HLA analysis was recognized as being relatively small.

To note about this clonotype: Its antigen is not yet known. Base qualities are not provided; no much larger clone lies one nucleotide away.

Peripheral blood CD8+ and CD4+ T cells from healthy donors, Susac syndrome patients and multiple sclerosis patients were profiled using high-throughput TCR beta sequencing. The Susac syndrome patients fulfilled recently defined diagnostic criteria for either definite or probable disease. CD8+ TEMRA cells were enriched by FACS, while bulk CD8+ and CD4+ T cells were purified by magnetic negative isolation. Blood was collected in EDTA tubes and processed within 24 hours, with PBMCs isolated through density gradient centrifugation. PBMCs intended for TCR sequencing were cryopreserved in liquid nitrogen and thawed later in a water bath at 37 degrees C. The sorted or isolated CD4+, CD8+ and CD8+ TEMRA cells had a purity of 90% or higher. The junction shows trimming of 6 bases on V and 4 bases on J, plus 13 bases between the germline ends. As encoded in the germline V gene, CDR1 is MGHDK while CDR2 is SYGVNS. The CDR3 measures 13 amino acids from cysteine to phenylalanine. Of the read, only the CDR3 DNA is kept; its 39 bases are in frame from base 1.

RNA was extracted with the RNeasy kit and about 0.45 to 1 ug was reverse transcribed using random hexamers. The immunoSEQ multiplex PCR assay, covering 54 Vbeta and 13 Jbeta segments, was used to amplify TCR beta CDR3 regions. PCR amplification bias was corrected by using a synthetic template baseline for primer optimization and computational correction. For the original study's pipeline: Only productive sequences were kept, with reads annotated to V, D and J genes according to IMGT and analyzed in immunoSEQ Analyzer. Clonality was computed as one minus Shannon entropy normalized by log2 of the number of productive unique sequences. For each patient and control, public and private clones were evaluated within the 100 most prevalent clones. Clones were defined as Susac-specific when absent from the healthy and MS cohorts, from roughly 1,000 published viral clones and from other ImmuneACCESS disease sequences. TCRdb reworked the public reads: Q25 trimming with fastp, MiXCR clone assembly, productive beta chains retained. For every CDR3 protein sequence, its rows merge into one entry that carries the most common genes and DNA. What appears here as the V and J calls and clone size reflects TCRdb's work, not the paper's. Here the sample has 120,000 or so distinct CDR3 sequences; roughly 94% occur a single time. The ten largest clones add up to about 0.3% of the sample.

This receptor chain uses TRBV25-1 and TRBJ2-7, with the D assignment possibly TRBD1 or TRBD2, given 5 matching bases for each. The TCR comes from a human donor with Susac syndrome. Sequencing was carried out using CD8+ T cells from PBMCs. The DNA sequence is TGTGCCAGCAGAGCTCACGGGGCTTACGAGCAGTACTTC. This yields the protein CASRAHGAYEQYF.